This T cell receptor (beta chain) was observed in a study of blood T cell repertoires in COVID-19 (TCRdb year 2020). Context from the whole study: Collaborator samples came from the United States, Italy and Spain and covered acute and convalescent phases of COVID-19. HLA class I and class II types, where available, came from metadata supplied by the sample provider rather than from assay-based typing. Deeply sampled blood TCRbeta repertoires from subjects exposed to, actively infected with, or recovered from COVID-19 were included in the dataset. The sample metadata nearly always contained a de-identified subject ID, COVID-19 status, age in years and sex. The repertoires were made available in a free public database intended to serve as a resource for research on the immune response to SARS-CoV-2. The prospective study material was composed of cDNA or gDNA derived from T cells, B-cell-depleted T cells, or PBMCs. Samples were obtained from the ongoing ImmuneRACE study (first 160 participants) and from about 1,300 subjects provided by 6 global collaborators.

Concerning this clone: No cognate antigen has been identified for it. No base quality information exists; no much larger clone differs at one position.

Overall results and qualifications from the work: Clinical and demographic metadata were provided uncurated, with the amount varying by source and participant.

TCRbeta CDR3 regions were amplified from genomic DNA by means of the immunoSEQ Assay, a bias-controlled multiplex PCR. As for the authors' bioinformatics: The number of nucleated cells in each sample was estimated by amplification of reference gene primers within the assay. Sequence reads were collapsed and filtered to measure the absolute abundance of every unique TCRbeta CDR3 rearrangement. For each sample, productive Simpson clonality was calculated as the square root of Simpson's diversity index over productive rearrangements. The immuneACCESS repertoire file appears here via TCRdb, limited to in-frame rearrangements. These files lack a portion of the clones; in checked studies, under half of the deficit traces to unresolved V genes, and the cause of the others is not known. V and J calls and clone size are as listed in that table; D and trimming were resolved from the DNA. A total of more than 100,000 clones appear in this sample, approximately 84% of them only once. The ten largest make up over 1.1% of the sample.

V and J are truncated by 1 base and 0 bases respectively, leaving an intervening sequence of 13 bases. CDR1 LGHDT and CDR2 YNNKEL were looked up in the germline V gene (reference sequence). The CDR3, cysteine through phenylalanine, is 17 amino acids long. The entry retains the CDR3 DNA only, 51 bases that are in frame from base 1. Collaborating institutions collected whole blood in K2EDTA tubes following their own protocols. Collaborator samples were shipped for TCRbeta analysis as frozen whole blood, isolated PBMCs, or DNA extracted from either sample type. This TCR was sampled from a man in his 60s with acute or convalescent COVID-19. The material sequenced was peripheral blood. The sequence is built from TRBV3-1 (or the pseudogene TRBV3-2) and TRBJ2-1, with an unclear D gene assignment. The nucleotides read TGTGCCAGCAGCCAAGTCGCCGATCCGGGCTCCTACAATGAGCAGTTCTTC. Protein translation: CASSQVADPGSYNEQFF.